The entry that follows covers one TCR beta chain sequence. Its antigen is undetermined. Treatment here: roughly nine-day PBMC culture with coronavirus spike peptide pools or control peptides (ViraFEST assay). ViraFEST grew antigen-specific T cells using peptide pools, then sequenced TCRs. This entry comes from a study of vaccination and CD4 T cells after COVID-19. Study-level background: Once diagnosed, patients had post-COVID samples drawn a median roughly 100 days later (range 35 to 161).

Losses at the gene ends were 6 bases for V and 2 bases for J; bases not matched to a gene: 5. Germline-derived CDR1 and CDR2 are DFQATT and SNEGSKA (reference sequence). The CDR3 contains 14 residues. Sequencing of DNA taken from cultured CD4+ T cells relied on the Oncomine TCR Beta short-read assay. TCRdb ran MiXCR on the PCR reads and lists one entry per CDR3 protein. The sample has some 13,000 distinct CDR3 sequences; 25% to 30% are singletons. V gene TRBV20-1 combines with J gene TRBJ2-3, with 10 positions matching TRBD1. This TCR came from a human donor who had recovered from COVID-19. The sample taken for sequencing was CD4+ T cells from blood, cultured in vitro. CDR3 coding DNA: TGCAGTGCGGTGGACAGGGGGTTCACAGATACGCAGTATTTT. Its protein is CSAVDRGFTDTQYF.